One sample yielded the 7 T cell receptor beta chains listed below, sequenced in a study of blood T cell repertoires in COVID-19 (dated by TCRdb to 2020 to 2022). Preparation of the library involved the immunoSEQ multiplex PCR assay. TCRdb retrieved this table from immuneACCESS and kept in-frame rearrangements only. Not all clones are present; in checked studies, unresolved V genes account for under half, and no reason is known for the remainder. The sample data list around 46,000 clones, and 80% to 90% of these were observed just once. Roughly a third of the sample goes to the ten largest clones. The material sequenced was peripheral blood. The receptors shown here come from an elderly woman with COVID-19, enrolled during active disease.

This chain uses TRBV7-9 with TRBJ2-7; weak D call: TRBD2 (6 bases). Trimming left V 4 bases short and J 3 bases short, with 16 bases between. This CDR3 has 15 residues. Germline values: CDR1 SEHNR, CDR2 FQNEAQ (reference sequence). The CDR3 protein is CASSSGTQGFYEQYF. CDR3 in DNA: TGTGCCAGCAGCTCCGGGACTCAAGGGTTCTACGAGCAGTACTTC.

This chain uses TRBV10-3 with TRBJ1-1, with 8 bases fitting TRBD1. The CDR3 extends over 14 amino acids. In germline, CDR1 is ENHRY, CDR2 SYGVKD. After removal of 4 bases from V and 1 base from J, the junction contained 2 bases not matched to a gene. The CDR3, as DNA: TGTGCCATCAGTGTGGGACAGGCGAACACTGAAGCTTTCTTT. This codes for CAISVGQANTEAFF.

The gene calls are TRBV15 and TRBJ2-7; D is perhaps TRBD2 (6 bases). V lost 0 bases, J lost 5 bases, and 11 bases lay in between. Germline values: CDR1 LNHNV, CDR2 YYDKDF (reference sequence). The CDR3 runs to 14 residues. The CDR3 sequence is CATSRDGGGNEQYF. The CDR3 DNA reads as TGTGCCACCAGCAGAGATGGAGGCGGGAACGAGCAGTACTTC.

The chain combines TRBV24-1 with TRBJ1-2; 7 bases are shared with TRBD1. The J segment lost 1 base and the V segment lost 4 bases, leaving 2 bases of the junction unmatched. Per germline, CDR1 KGHDR and CDR2 SFDVKD. The CDR3 runs 14 residues. This chain's CDR3 is CATSESGGNYGYTF. The CDR3 nucleotides are TGTGCCACCAGTGAGTCAGGGGGTAACTATGGCTACACCTTC.

This clone was recorded a few times. V usage is TRBV4-3 and J usage is TRBJ1-1, with D tentatively TRBD1 (6 bases). Per germline, CDR1 LGHNA and CDR2 YSLEER. The CDR3 length is 15 residues. V lost 3 bases and J lost 1, with 12 bases in between. The CDR3 DNA reads TGCGCCAGCAGCCACAAGGGGGGGGAGAACACTGAAGCTTTCTTT. This encodes CASSHKGGENTEAFF.

In this sample, this clone turned up many times. V and J are TRBV9 and TRBJ1-5; TRBD1 matches 10 bases. Germline trimming cut 2 bases from V and 5 bases from J; bases unmatched to any gene: 4. CDR1 is SGDLS and CDR2 is YYNGEE in the germline V gene. CDR3 length: 15 residues. The CDR3 DNA reads TGTGCCAGCAGCGTTGGGACAGGGGACGATCAGCCCCAGCATTTT. Residues: CASSVGTGDDQPQHF.

This clone showed up just once. The chain couples TRBV6-1 to TRBJ2-5; no definite D call. Germline V gives CDR1 MNHNS, CDR2 SASEGT. The CDR3 runs to 12 residues. With 2 bases removed from V and 7 bases from J, the gap between germline ends came to 8 bases. DNA for the CDR3: TGTGCCAGCAGTGAACCCCCCCGGACCCAGTACTTC. This gives the protein CASSEPPRTQYF.